This record looks at one T cell receptor (beta chain) sequence and its context. V dropped 2 bases and J dropped 13 bases, with 9 bases sitting between them. Germline CDR1 and CDR2: MRHNA and SNTAGT. This CDR3 is 11 amino acids long. This record comes from a study of shared clonotypes between healthy human individuals. Repertoires were generated with immunoSEQ multiplex PCR, while TCRdb's copy carries only in-frame clones and drops some. Here the sample spans about 1.5 million clones, roughly 96% being singletons. The source is a man in his thirties or forties in good health. Sequencing used naive CD4+ T cells sorted from blood. Stated subset: CD45RA+ positively selected. V and J are TRBV6-4 and TRBJ2-1; D not resolved. CDR3 DNA sequence: TGTGCCAGCAGTGACCTAGAGGAACAGTTCTTC. This codes for CASSDLEEQFF.